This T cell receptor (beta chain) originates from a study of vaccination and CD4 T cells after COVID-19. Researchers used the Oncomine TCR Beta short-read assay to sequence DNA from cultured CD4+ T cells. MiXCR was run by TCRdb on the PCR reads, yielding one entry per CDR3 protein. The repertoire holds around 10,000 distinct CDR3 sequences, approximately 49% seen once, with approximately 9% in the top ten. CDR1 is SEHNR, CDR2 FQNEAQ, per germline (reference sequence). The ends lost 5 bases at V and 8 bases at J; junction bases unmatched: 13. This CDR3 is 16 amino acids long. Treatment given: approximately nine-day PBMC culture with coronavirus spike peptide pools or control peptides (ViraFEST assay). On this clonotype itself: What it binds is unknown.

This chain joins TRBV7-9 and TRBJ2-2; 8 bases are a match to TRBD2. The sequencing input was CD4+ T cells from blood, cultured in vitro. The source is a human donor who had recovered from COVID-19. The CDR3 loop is CASSPGAAAGEGELFF. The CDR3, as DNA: TGTGCCAGCAGCCCAGGCGCGGCAGCGGGAGAGGGGGAGCTGTTTTTT.